The 23 T cell receptor beta chains in this list originate from one sample, sequenced in a study of T cell responses to AZD1222 COVID-19 vaccine. Libraries were prepared by immunoSEQ multiplex PCR; TCRdb keeps only in-frame clonotypes and omits some of them. The sample lists more than 110,000 clones, about 93% occurring once. The input for sequencing was peripheral blood, taken on day 0 of AZD1222 vaccination. These TCRs come from an adult in good health.

The J gene is TRBJ2-7, the V gene TRBV27; 9 bases fit TRBD1. V shed 0 bases, J shed 3 bases, and the junction held 3 bases outside the gene matches. The CDR3 totals 15 residues. CDR1 and CDR2 (germline): MNHEY, SMNVEV (reference sequence). This chain's CDR3 is CASSLSGDRVYEQYF. CDR3 bases: TGTGCCAGCAGTTTATCGGGGGACAGGGTCTACGAGCAGTACTTC.

The J gene is TRBJ1-5, the V gene TRBV27; D not resolved. Between the trimmed V and J ends, which lost 8 bases and 1 base, there was a span of 6 bases. The germline V gene has CDR1 MNHEY and CDR2 SMNVEV (reference sequence). This CDR3 is built from 12 residues. CDR3 nucleotide sequence: TGTGCCAGCGGAAAAAGCAATCAGCCCCAGCATTTT. It specifies CASGKSNQPQHF.

This rearrangement joins TRBV28 to TRBJ1-2, with 7 nucleotides matching TRBD1. CDR3 length: 14 residues. Germline V gives CDR1 MDHEN, CDR2 SYDVKM. The J segment lost 3 bases and the V segment lost 6 bases, leaving 7 bases of the junction unmatched. The CDR3 reads CASRRTGTDYGYTF. The DNA of the CDR3 is TGTGCCAGCAGGCGAACCGGGACAGACTATGGCTACACCTTC.

The V call is TRBV13, the J call TRBJ2-1; D unresolved. V gave up 5 bases and J gave up 8 bases, with 16 bases separating them. CDR1 is PRHDT and CDR2 is FYEKMQ in the germline V gene (reference sequence). CDR3 size: 14 residues. The CDR3: CASSPLHRGHEQFF. As DNA, the CDR3 is TGTGCCAGCAGCCCGCTCCACCGAGGTCATGAGCAGTTCTTC.

The V call is TRBV3-1 (or the pseudogene TRBV3-2), the J call TRBJ2-2; TRBD2 is a possible D gene (5 bases). CDR3 size: 12 residues. V lost 8 bases to trimming and J lost 6 bases, with 10 bases between them. CDR1 is LGHDT, CDR2 YNNKEL, per germline (reference sequence). The CDR3 sequence is CASAGHPGELFF. DNA for the CDR3: TGTGCCAGCGCGGGTCATCCCGGGGAGCTGTTTTTT.

This chain connects TRBV27 to TRBJ2-7, with 9 bases lining up with TRBD1. The CDR3 spans 14 residues. J was trimmed by 5 bases and V by 4 bases; bases with no gene match: 6. The V gene's germline CDR1 is MNHEY and CDR2 SMNVEV (reference sequence). In nucleotides, the CDR3 is TGTGCCAGCAGTTGGGACAGGGTTTCCCACGAGCAGTACTTC. Protein product: CASSWDRVSHEQYF.

The chain combines TRBV2 with TRBJ1-6, with 9 bases lining up with TRBD1. Germline assignment: CDR1 SNHLY and CDR2 FYNNEI. Trimming removed 8 bases from V and 7 bases from J; junction bases left unmatched: 6. The CDR3 runs to 14 residues. Here the CDR3 reads CASGVDRGNSPLHF. DNA for the CDR3: TGTGCCAGCGGCGTGGACAGGGGAAATTCACCCCTCCACTTT. Using reference TRBV2 and TRBJ1-6 for the parts outside the CDR3, the full variable domain is EPEVTQTPSHQVTQMGQEVILRCVPISNHLYFYWYRQILGQKVEFLVSFYNNEISEKSEIFDDQFSVERPDGSNFTLKIRSTKLEDSAMYFCASGVDRGNSPLHFGNGTRLTVT.

In DNA form, the CDR3 reads TGTGCCAGCAGCTTGGGTATGGACAGGGGTGAAAAACTGTTTTTT. Translation: CASSLGMDRGEKLFF. The chain is built from TRBV5-4 and TRBJ1-4; 9 bases line up with TRBD1. CDR1 is SGHNT, CDR2 YYREEE, per germline (reference sequence). The junction had 4 bases not matched to a gene; V was cut back by 0 bases and J by 7 bases. The CDR3 consists of 15 residues.

J is TRBJ2-1 and V is TRBV2; 7 bases are shared with TRBD2. The trim removed 1 base at V and 4 bases at J, leaving 7 bases unmatched. This CDR3 is built from 16 residues. Germline values: CDR1 SNHLY, CDR2 FYNNEI. CDR3 region: CASSEEASGPYNEQFF. The CDR3 region has the DNA TGTGCCAGCAGTGAAGAGGCTAGCGGACCGTACAATGAGCAGTTCTTC.

The V call is TRBV27, the J call TRBJ2-1, with 7 bases aligning to TRBD1. Losses at the gene ends were 6 bases for V and 0 bases for J; bases not matched to a gene: 8. CDR3 length: 16 residues. Germline CDR1 and CDR2: MNHEY and SMNVEV (reference sequence). The CDR3 DNA reads TGTGCCAGCAGAAACGACAGGGCTCGCTCCTACAATGAGCAGTTCTTC. Amino acid sequence: CASRNDRARSYNEQFF.

The genes are TRBV5-1 and TRBJ2-3; the D is unclear. Trimming left V 4 bases short and J 6 bases short, with 12 bases between. The CDR3 consists of 13 residues. Germline lookup yields CDR1 SGHRS and CDR2 YFSETQ. The CDR3 spells CASSVLFADTQYF. The CDR3 DNA is TGCGCCAGCAGCGTACTTTTTGCGGATACGCAGTATTTT.

This rearrangement joins TRBV6-5 to TRBJ2-5, with 7 positions matching TRBD1. There are 13 residues in the CDR3. V lost 6 bases and J lost 7; bases outside the gene matches: 8. Germline V gives CDR1 MNHEY, CDR2 SVGAGI. The CDR3 is CASRKGQAGTQYF. The CDR3, as DNA: TGTGCCAGCAGAAAAGGACAGGCGGGGACCCAGTACTTC.

The V call is TRBV2, the J call TRBJ1-1; tentative D call: TRBD1 (6 bases). Trimming shortened V by 4 bases and J by 3 bases, and 12 bases separated the two germline ends. In germline, CDR1 is SNHLY, CDR2 FYNNEI. The length of the CDR3 is 14 residues. CDR3 sequence (DNA): TGTGCCAGCAGTGGGGCCAGGGGAGACACTGAAGCTTTCTTT. The encoded protein is CASSGARGDTEAFF.

Only a few counts were recorded for this clone. J is TRBJ1-1 and V is TRBV30; weak D call: TRBD1 (5 bases). The CDR3 sequence is 11 residues long. Germline V CDR1 and CDR2: GTSNPN, SVGIG (reference sequence). Trimming pared 1 base from V and 8 bases from J, leaving 8 bases between. The CDR3 region is CAWSGQTEAFF. CDR3 DNA: TGTGCCTGGAGTGGACAGACAGAAGCTTTCTTT.

This clone was observed a few times. V usage is TRBV19 and J usage is TRBJ1-1; 7 nucleotides line up with TRBD1. The CDR3 covers 13 residues. The junction had 7 bases not matched to a gene; V was cut back by 4 bases and J by 8 bases. Looked up from germline, CDR1 is LNHDA and CDR2 is SQIVND (reference sequence). The CDR3 DNA follows: TGTGCCAGTAGTACTATTCAGGGACAGGAAGCTTTCTTT. This translates into CASSTIQGQEAFF.

This chain joins TRBV4-1 and TRBJ2-7, with 8 bases that match TRBD1. Trimming cost V 4 bases and J 4 bases; bases outside gene matches: 6. The germline gives CDR1 MGHRA, CDR2 YSYEKL. There are 14 residues in the CDR3. CDR3 DNA sequence: TGCGCCAGCAGCCGGACAGGGATTGAGTACGAGCAGTACTTC. Residues: CASSRTGIEYEQYF.

The chain couples TRBV19 to TRBJ1-4; 7 nucleotides agree with TRBD1. This CDR3 is built from 13 residues. Trimming cost V 7 bases and J 5 bases; bases outside gene matches: 4. Germline V gives CDR1 LNHDA, CDR2 SQIVND (reference sequence). This CDR3 reads CASTTGRNEKLFF. CDR3 in DNA: TGTGCCAGTACGACAGGGAGGAATGAAAAACTGTTTTTT.

The chain employs TRBV5-8 and TRBJ1-2; 8 nucleotides line up with TRBD1. With V trimmed by 1 base and J by 8 bases, 10 bases remained unmatched. Germline V gene lookup returns CDR1 SGHTS and CDR2 YDEGEE. This CDR3 comprises 15 residues. The CDR3 protein is CASSLFVRGREGYTF. The DNA for the CDR3 is TGTGCCAGCAGCTTGTTTGTCAGGGGGCGCGAAGGCTACACCTTC. The full variable domain, with the rest looked up from reference TRBV5-8 and TRBJ1-2, is EAGVTQSPTHLIKTRGQQATLRCSPISGHTSVYWYQQALGLGLQFLLWYDEGEERNRGNFPPRFSGRQFPNYSSELNVNALELEDSALYLCASSLFVRGREGYTFGSGTRLTVV.

This clone was detected once. V and J are TRBV28 and TRBJ2-3; D is ambiguous. Trimming shortened V by 6 bases and J by 5 bases, and 3 bases separated the two germline ends. Germline V gives CDR1 MDHEN, CDR2 SYDVKM. This CDR3 is built from 10 residues. This CDR3 is CASSGDTQYF. The CDR3, as DNA: TGTGCCAGCAGCGGAGATACGCAGTATTTT.

This clone was detected a few times. The genes are TRBV18 and TRBJ1-2; D is uncertain. Trimming pared 10 bases from V and 8 bases from J, leaving 23 bases between. The CDR3 has 14 residues. Germline assignment: CDR1 KGHSH and CDR2 LQKENI. The CDR3 is CATQASGDLQGYTF. The CDR3 DNA reads TGTGCCACCCAAGCCAGCGGGGATCTACAAGGCTACACCTTC.

This chain links TRBV4-1 with TRBJ1-2; D is unresolved. The V and J ends lost 3 bases and 8 bases respectively, with 7 bases between them. Germline CDR1 reads MGHRA; CDR2 reads YSYEKL. The CDR3 runs 11 residues. CDR3 DNA: TGCGCCAGCAGCCAGGTCGGGGGCTACACCTTC. Translation gives CASSQVGGYTF.

The rearrangement links TRBV9 to TRBJ1-2; TRBD1 matches 11 bases. Germline CDR1 is SGDLS and CDR2 is YYNGEE. The CDR3 loop spans 17 amino acids. The ends lost 4 bases at V and 3 bases at J; junction bases unmatched: 11. In DNA, the CDR3 is TGTGCCAGCAGCATAAACCGGGACAGGGGGACTCACTATGGCTACACCTTC. Protein: CASSINRDRGTHYGYTF.

The rearrangement links TRBV29-1 to TRBJ2-3; 8 bases map to TRBD2. J lost 0 bases, V lost 6 bases, and 14 bases had no gene match. The CDR3 has 17 amino acids. CDR1 is SQVTM, CDR2 ANQGSEA, per germline. CDR3 DNA sequence: TGCAGCGTCCGCAAAAGCGGGAGCTTCAGTAGCACAGATACGCAGTATTTT. The encoded protein is CSVRKSGSFSSTDTQYF.